Each of the 15 T cell receptor beta chains below was sequenced from the same sample in a study of blood T cell repertoires in COVID-19 (dated by TCRdb to 2018 to 2020). The receptor library was made with the immunoSEQ multiplex PCR assay. TCRdb took this table from immuneACCESS and kept in-frame rearrangements with V and J called. Such tables lack part of the clones; where checked against another copy, unresolved V genes explain under half of the gap, and the rest is unexplained. The table for this sample lists 200,000 or so clones; approximately 88% of them were counted only once. The ten largest clonotypes hold about 2.3% of the sample. Sequencing was performed on PBMCs or T cells enriched from blood (not recorded which). The origin of the receptors is a woman aged 35 to 49 with acute COVID-19.

The rearrangement uses TRBV5-1 and TRBJ1-2, with TRBD1 matching 9 bases. V trimming: 6 bases; J trimming: 5 bases; junction bases outside the gene matches: 8. Germline loops: CDR1 SGHRS, CDR2 YFSETQ. This CDR3 has 14 amino acids. CDR3 sequence (DNA): TGCGCCAGCACCACTAGGACAGGGGATTATGGCTACACCTTC. It is translated as CASTTRTGDYGYTF.

The V call is TRBV5-1, the J call TRBJ1-3; D remains unclear. This CDR3 region has 14 residues. V lost 4 bases and J 0 bases, leaving 8 bases between the germline ends. Germline CDR1 and CDR2: SGHRS and YFSETQ. The CDR3, as DNA: TGCGCCAGCAGCGGTGGCGGCTCTGGAAACACCATATATTTT. As protein: CASSGGGSGNTIYF.

The chain links TRBV29-1 to TRBJ1-2, with a weak D call TRBD1 (5 bases). The CDR3 is made up of 15 amino acids. Germline V gene sequence: CDR1 SQVTM, CDR2 ANQGSEA. V lost 6 bases and J lost 8, with 25 bases in between. CDR3 coding DNA: TGCAGCGTCGCTGACCCCGTGGCAGCCGGGGGAGGCTACACCTTC. Its translation is CSVADPVAAGGGYTF.

The chain joins TRBV18 to TRBJ1-3; D unclear. Between the trimmed V and J ends, which lost 6 bases and 7 bases, there was a span of 10 bases. Germline V gene data show CDR1 as KGHSH and CDR2 as LQKENI. The CDR3 spans 12 residues. The CDR3 DNA follows: TGTGCCAGCTCCCCCGAAGAGAACACCATATATTTT. As protein: CASSPEENTIYF.

This chain links TRBV21-1 with TRBJ2-2; TRBD2, the table's D call, lacks a check against the DNA. TRBV21-1 is annotated as a pseudogene. The CDR3 runs 19 residues. As DNA, the CDR3 is TGTGCCAGCAGCAAGAACGGGGGTACCCACGGGGGTAACACCGGGGAGCTGTTTTTT. Its translation: CASSKNGGTHGGNTGELFF.

The V call is TRBV6-2 or TRBV6-3, the J call TRBJ2-2; 8 nucleotides align to TRBD1. There are 14 residues in the CDR3. J gave up 6 bases and V 4 bases, and 4 bases lay outside the gene matches. Germline V lookup: CDR1 MNHEY, CDR2 SVGEGT. DNA of the CDR3: TGTGCCAGCAGTTGGGTACAGGGGGCCGGGGAGCTGTTTTTT. This gives the protein CASSWVQGAGELFF.

The rearrangement joins TRBV6-5 to TRBJ1-1, with 10 nucleotides matching TRBD1. CDR1 and CDR2 from the germline V gene are MNHEY and SVGAGI. V gave up 6 bases and J gave up 8 bases; unmatched junction bases: 12. This CDR3 has 15 amino acids. As DNA, the CDR3 is TGTGCCAGCAGCATAAGGACAGGGGGGATCGGCGAAGCTTTCTTT. Encoded protein: CASSIRTGGIGEAFF.

The rearrangement joins TRBV30 to TRBJ1-2; 7 nucleotides agree with TRBD1. V lost 3 bases and J lost 5; bases outside the gene matches: 9. Germline V CDR1 and CDR2: GTSNPN, SVGIG (reference sequence). This CDR3 region has 14 residues. CDR3 DNA: TGTGCCTGGAGCCGCAGACAGGGCTGGTATGGCTACACCTTC. Translated, it gives CAWSRRQGWYGYTF.

This chain links TRBV3-1 (or the pseudogene TRBV3-2) with TRBJ2-1, with TRBD2 as a possible D gene (6 bases). Looked up from germline, CDR1 is LGHDT and CDR2 is YNNKEL (reference sequence). The CDR3 length is 14 residues. Trimming took 3 bases from V and 9 from J, leaving 15 bases between them. For the CDR3, the DNA is TGTGCCAGCAGCCAGGTCTCAGGAGGGAGTGAGCAGTTCTTC. Its translation: CASSQVSGGSEQFF.

This CDR3 is CASSLVLGSGDYTGNEQFF. The CDR3 bases are TGCGCCAGCAGCTTGGTGTTGGGTAGCGGGGACTATACGGGCAATGAGCAGTTCTTC. The rearrangement joins TRBV5-1 to TRBJ2-1; TRBD2 agrees at 8 bases. The CDR3 spans 19 residues. Looked up from germline, CDR1 is SGHRS and CDR2 is YFSETQ. After removal of 0 bases from V and 6 bases from J, the junction contained 17 bases not matched to a gene.

This clone was seen just once. The CDR3 sequence is CASSPRSRGQNYGYTF. As DNA, the CDR3 is TGTGCCAGCTCACCACGCAGCAGGGGGCAGAACTATGGCTACACCTTC. The rearrangement uses TRBV18 and TRBJ1-2, with 8 bases identical to TRBD1. From germline, CDR1 is KGHSH and CDR2 LQKENI. The V gene end was trimmed by 1 base and the J gene end by 2 bases; junction bases not matched to a gene: 6. This CDR3 contains 16 residues.

The gene calls are TRBV9 and TRBJ2-2; D uncertain. Germline V CDR1 and CDR2: SGDLS, YYNGEE. V was shortened by 0 bases and J by 8 bases, with 17 bases between the two germline ends. The CDR3 has 16 amino acids. The DNA of the CDR3 is TGTGCCAGCAGCGTAGAACCTAGTATGCGCTTTGGGGAGCTGTTTTTT. Amino acids: CASSVEPSMRFGELFF.

This clone was counted a single time. This chain joins TRBV12-3 or TRBV12-4 and TRBJ1-1; D remains unclear. The CDR3 covers 13 residues. V lost 5 bases and J lost 7, with 14 bases in between. In DNA form, the CDR3 reads TGTGCCAGCAGTCGATATTCCTCGAGTGAAGCTTTCTTT. Amino acids: CASSRYSSSEAFF.

The CDR3 nucleotides are TGCGCCAGCAGCGCGGACAGGGCGGCATCCCCTTTCTTT. It is translated as CASSADRAASPFF. The chain couples TRBV10-1 to TRBJ1-1, with 8 bases fitting TRBD1. Germline CDR1 reads WNHNN; CDR2 reads SYGVQD (reference sequence). CDR3 length: 13 amino acids. Germline trimming cut 6 bases from V and 12 bases from J; bases unmatched to any gene: 12.

This clone has only one observation. The chain employs TRBV5-4 and TRBJ1-1; D gene unclear. CDR3 size: 14 residues. Germline CDR1 SGHNT, CDR2 YYREEE (reference sequence). With 4 bases removed from V and 1 base from J, the gap between germline ends came to 11 bases. CDR3 sequence (DNA): TGTGCCAGCAGCGAACCTATCAAGAACACTGAAGCTTTCTTT. It is translated as CASSEPIKNTEAFF.